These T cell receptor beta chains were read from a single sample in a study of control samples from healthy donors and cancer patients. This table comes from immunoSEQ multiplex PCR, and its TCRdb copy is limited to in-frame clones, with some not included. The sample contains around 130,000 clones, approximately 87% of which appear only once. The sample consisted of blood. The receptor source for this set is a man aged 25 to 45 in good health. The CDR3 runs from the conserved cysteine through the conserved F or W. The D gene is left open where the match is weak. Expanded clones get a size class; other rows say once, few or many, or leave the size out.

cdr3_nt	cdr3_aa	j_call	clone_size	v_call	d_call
TGTGCCAGCAGCTCCCGGGACTACATCTCTGGGGCCAACGTCCTGACTTTC	CASSSRDYISGANVLTF	TRBJ2-6	NA	TRBV14	TRBD2
TGTGCCAGCACCACACAGGGAATCGAACCCCTCCACTTT	CASTTQGIEPLHF	TRBJ1-6	NA	TRBV7-2	NA
TGTGCCAGCAGCTTCGTGACACGGGGGGACACTGAAGCTTTCTTT	CASSFVTRGDTEAFF	TRBJ1-1	NA	TRBV7-2	NA
TGCAGTGCTAGTAACATGAACTATGGCTACACCTTC	CSASNMNYGYTF	TRBJ1-2	NA	TRBV20-1	NA
TGTGCCAGCAGTTTGACAGTCGCTGCTGGAAACACCATATATTTT	CASSLTVAAGNTIYF	TRBJ1-3	NA	TRBV27	NA
TGTGCCAGCAGCTGGGGACAGGTCTACAATGAGCAGTTCTTC	CASSWGQVYNEQFF	TRBJ2-1	NA	TRBV6-5	TRBD1
TGTGCCAGTAGAACGGCGGGGGGAACTGAAGCTTTCTTT	CASRTAGGTEAFF	TRBJ1-1	NA	TRBV19	NA
TGCGCCAGCAGCTTGGTTGCGACCGAAAACAATGAGCAGTTCTTC	CASSLVATENNEQFF	TRBJ2-1	NA	TRBV5-1	NA
TGTGCCAGCAGTCCCTCGGGGGAAAATTCACCCCTCCACTTT	CASSPSGENSPLHF	TRBJ1-6	NA	TRBV3-1/TRBV3-2	NA
TGCGCCAGCAGCCAAGAGGGGACTAGCGGGTTTGAGCAGTTCTTC	CASSQEGTSGFEQFF	TRBJ2-1	NA	TRBV4-1	TRBD2
TGTGCCAGCAGGCTAACCTTCTCTGGAAACACCATATATTTT	CASRLTFSGNTIYF	TRBJ1-3	NA	TRBV7-8	NA
TGTGCCACCAGTGATCCCGGTCGGGGAGATACGCAGTATTTT	CATSDPGRGDTQYF	TRBJ2-3	NA	TRBV24-1	NA
TGTGCCATCAGGGGTGAGGGAAGCTCCTACAATGAGCAGTTCTTC	CAIRGEGSSYNEQFF	TRBJ2-1	NA	TRBV10-3	NA
TGTGCCAGCAGGCAAACAGGGAGGGGAAACACCATATATTTT	CASRQTGRGNTIYF	TRBJ1-3	NA	TRBV3-1/TRBV3-2	NA
TGTGCCTGGAACCTCCAAAACTATGGCTACACCTTC	CAWNLQNYGYTF	TRBJ1-2	NA	TRBV30	NA
TGTGCCAGCAGCCCCCGGAGGGGCGCGAACACTGAAGCTTTCTTT	CASSPRRGANTEAFF	TRBJ1-1	NA	TRBV7-8	NA
TGTGCCACCAGTGGCCCAGCGGGGGGACAGGGTGATGGGGAGACCCAGTACTTC	CATSGPAGGQGDGETQYF	TRBJ2-5	once	TRBV24-1	NA
TGTGCCAGCAGCCTCAATCCCCACGAGCAGTACTTC	CASSLNPHEQYF	TRBJ2-7	few	TRBV3-1/TRBV3-2	NA
TGTGCCAGCAGCCCCCGGGGTAATGCAGAGACCCAGTACTTC	CASSPRGNAETQYF	TRBJ2-5	few	TRBV5-6	NA
TGTGCCAGCAGTAGGACCGGGACGGCCTATGGCTACACCTTC	CASSRTGTAYGYTF	TRBJ1-2	NA	TRBV25-1	NA
TGCGCCAGCAGCCTTCGGACAGAAGGGATCACCGGGGAGCTGTTTTTT	CASSLRTEGITGELFF	TRBJ2-2	NA	TRBV4-1	NA
TGTGCCATCAGTGAGTCGACTCGTAGGGTCGGGCAGTTCTTC	CAISESTRRVGQFF	TRBJ2-1	NA	TRBV10-3	NA
TGTGCCAGCAGCCAGGGGGTCGGACAGGGGAACACTGAAGCTTTCTTT	CASSQGVGQGNTEAFF	TRBJ1-1	NA	TRBV3-1/TRBV3-2	TRBD1
TGTGCCAGCAGTGACACTAGCGGGGAGACGCGGACGGGGGGGCGAGGTGAGCAGTTCTTC	CASSDTSGETRTGGRGEQFF	TRBJ2-1	NA	TRBV6-1	TRBD2
TGTGCCAGCAGTAACACTGACTATGGCTACACCTTC	CASSNTDYGYTF	TRBJ1-2	NA	TRBV6-6	NA
TGCGCCAGCAGTCGTTACGGGACAGGGACCCAAGAGACCCAGTACTTC	CASSRYGTGTQETQYF	TRBJ2-5	once	TRBV5-1	TRBD1
TGCAGCGTTGAACGAGGCGGGGGGGACTATGGCTACACCTTC	CSVERGGGDYGYTF	TRBJ1-2	NA	TRBV29-1	NA
TGTGCCAGCAGTCCATACGCGGCGGGGGGCCGCACAGATACGCAGTATTTT	CASSPYAAGGRTDTQYF	TRBJ2-3	NA	TRBV6-4	TRBD2
TGTGCCACCAGTGCGAAGGGCCGCTATGGCTACACCTTC	CATSAKGRYGYTF	TRBJ1-2	NA	TRBV24-1	NA
TGTGCCAGCAGCCCGGCGATAAATGAGCAGTTCTTC	CASSPAINEQFF	TRBJ2-1	NA	TRBV7-9	NA
TGTGCCAGCAGCCTCCAGACAGGGTCGGGAACTGAAGCTTTCTTT	CASSLQTGSGTEAFF	TRBJ1-1	NA	TRBV14	TRBD1
TGTGCCTGGAGCACTCAACAGGGTTTCGATGGCTACACCTTC	CAWSTQQGFDGYTF	TRBJ1-2	NA	TRBV30	NA
TGTGCCAGCAGCCTCCGGGGGGCGAACACTGAAGCTTTCTTT	CASSLRGANTEAFF	TRBJ1-1	NA	TRBV11-2	NA
TGTGCCAGCTCGCAACTTAGGGTTCCCGGGGAGCTGTTTTTT	CASSQLRVPGELFF	TRBJ2-2	NA	TRBV18	NA
TGTGCCAGCAGTGGGGACGGAGGCAATCAGCCCCAGCATTTT	CASSGDGGNQPQHF	TRBJ1-5	NA	TRBV25-1	NA
TGTGCCAGCAGTGAAGCCCGACTAGCCACCTACAATGAGCAGTTCTTC	CASSEARLATYNEQFF	TRBJ2-1	NA	TRBV6-1	TRBD2
TGTGCCAGCAGCTTAGGGGGGCTCTCCTACAATGAGCAGTTCTTC	CASSLGGLSYNEQFF	TRBJ2-1	NA	TRBV9	NA
TGCGCCAGCAGCCTCGGATCAGCCTCCTACAATGAGCAGTTCTTC	CASSLGSASYNEQFF	TRBJ2-1	NA	TRBV5-1	NA
TGCGCCAGCAGTGGGGACAGGGTACATTCACCCCTCCACTTT	CASSGDRVHSPLHF	TRBJ1-6	NA	TRBV10-1	TRBD1
TGTGCCAGCAGTCCCTCCCCTAGCGGGGACTCCTACAATGAGCAGTTCTTC	CASSPSPSGDSYNEQFF	TRBJ2-1	NA	TRBV6-6	TRBD2
TGTGCCAGCAGCTTAGGCGCGGGGGCGTCGTTAGAGACCCAGTACTTC	CASSLGAGASLETQYF	TRBJ2-5	NA	TRBV7-7	NA
TGTGCCAGCAGCTTCTCTATCGGGGGCGGAGAGACCCAGTACTTC	CASSFSIGGGETQYF	TRBJ2-5	NA	TRBV11-3	NA
TGTGCCAGCAGTGATGGGGACGGTTATGGCTACACCTTC	CASSDGDGYGYTF	TRBJ1-2	NA	TRBV2	NA
TGTGCCAGCACACAGGGGCGTGGGGAGACCCAGTACTTC	CASTQGRGETQYF	TRBJ2-5	NA	TRBV19	TRBD1
TGTGCCAGCAGCTTAGGGACTAGCCCGAATGAGCAGTTCTTC	CASSLGTSPNEQFF	TRBJ2-1	NA	TRBV7-9	TRBD2
TGCGCCAGCAGCTCACCGCCTGACAGGGCCAGGGATGGCTACACCTTC	CASSSPPDRARDGYTF	TRBJ1-2	NA	TRBV5-1	TRBD1
TGTGCCAGCAGTTACGTCTCTGGAAACACCATATATTTT	CASSYVSGNTIYF	TRBJ1-3	NA	TRBV6-2/TRBV6-3	NA
TGTGCCATCAGTGAGCCTAGCGGGGGCAATGAGCAGTTCTTC	CAISEPSGGNEQFF	TRBJ2-1	NA	TRBV10-3	TRBD2
TGTGCCAGCAGCTCCGGGACAAGTAACTATGGCTACACCTTC	CASSSGTSNYGYTF	TRBJ1-2	NA	TRBV7-9	NA
TGTGCCAGCAGCCAATCGGGACATCCTACGGGCACTGAAGCTTTCTTT	CASSQSGHPTGTEAFF	TRBJ1-1	NA	TRBV16	NA